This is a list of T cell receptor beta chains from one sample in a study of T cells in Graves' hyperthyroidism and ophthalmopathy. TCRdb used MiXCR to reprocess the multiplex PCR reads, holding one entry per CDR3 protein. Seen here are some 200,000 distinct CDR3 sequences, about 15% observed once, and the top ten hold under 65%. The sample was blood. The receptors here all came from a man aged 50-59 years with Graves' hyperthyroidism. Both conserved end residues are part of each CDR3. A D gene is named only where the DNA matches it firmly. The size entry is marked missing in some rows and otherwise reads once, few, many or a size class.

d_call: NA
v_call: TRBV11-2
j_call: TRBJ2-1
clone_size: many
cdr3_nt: TGTGCCAGCAGCTTAACTATCCATGAGCAGTTCTTC
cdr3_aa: CASSLTIHEQFF

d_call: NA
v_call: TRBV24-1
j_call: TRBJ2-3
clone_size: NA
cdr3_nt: TGTGCCACCAGTCCAGGGGGGCCGAGCACAGATACGCAGTATTTT
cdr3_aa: CATSPGGPSTDTQYF

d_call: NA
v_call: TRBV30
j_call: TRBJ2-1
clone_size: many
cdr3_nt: TGTGCCTGGAGTATCTGGTCTAGCTACAATGAGCAGTTCTTC
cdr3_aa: CAWSIWSSYNEQFF

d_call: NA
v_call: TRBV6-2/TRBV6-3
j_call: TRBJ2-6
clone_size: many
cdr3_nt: TGTGCCAGCAGTTATCGGCAGGGAGTGGTTGCTTCTGGGGCCAACGTCCTGACTTTC
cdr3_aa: CASSYRQGVVASGANVLTF

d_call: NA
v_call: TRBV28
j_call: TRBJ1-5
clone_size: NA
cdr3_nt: TGTGCCAGCAAGGGACCCAGACTTGGACAGCCCCAGCATTTT
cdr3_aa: CASKGPRLGQPQHF

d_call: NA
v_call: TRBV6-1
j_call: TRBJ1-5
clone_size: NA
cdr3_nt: TGTGCCAGCAGTGACACAGGGCTCGGCAATCAGCCCCAGCATTTT
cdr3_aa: CASSDTGLGNQPQHF

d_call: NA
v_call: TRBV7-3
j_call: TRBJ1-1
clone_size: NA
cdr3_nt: TGTGCCAGCAGCTTATTCAGGGACACTGAAGCTTTCTTT
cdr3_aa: CASSLFRDTEAFF

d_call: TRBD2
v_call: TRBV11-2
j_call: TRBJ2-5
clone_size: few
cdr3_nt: TGTGCCAGCAGCCTCGCCCTAGCGGTTCAAGAGACCCAGTACTTC
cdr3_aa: CASSLALAVQETQYF

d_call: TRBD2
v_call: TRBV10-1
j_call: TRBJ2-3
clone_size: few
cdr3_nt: TGCGCCAGCAGTGAGGGAGCGGGAGGGACCCCTACGCAGTATTTT
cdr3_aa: CASSEGAGGTPTQYF

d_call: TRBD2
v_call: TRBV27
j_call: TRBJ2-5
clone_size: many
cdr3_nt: TGTGCCAGCAGTTCTCCTCTTAGCGGGAGGACCAAGGAGACCCAGTACTTC
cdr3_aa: CASSSPLSGRTKETQYF

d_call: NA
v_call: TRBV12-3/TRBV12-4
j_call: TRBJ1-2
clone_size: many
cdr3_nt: TGTGCCAGCAGCCAACAAACACGTGGGAACTATGGCTACACCTTC
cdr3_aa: CASSQQTRGNYGYTF

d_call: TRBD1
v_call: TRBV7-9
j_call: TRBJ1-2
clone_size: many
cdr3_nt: TGTGCCAGCAGCGCTAGTACAGGGGGACCCTATGGCTACACCTTC
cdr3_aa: CASSASTGGPYGYTF

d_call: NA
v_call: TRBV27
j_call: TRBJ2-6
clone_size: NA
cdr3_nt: TGTGCCAGTAGTCCCCTAGGTTCTGGGGCCAACGTCCTGACTTTC
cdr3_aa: CASSPLGSGANVLTF

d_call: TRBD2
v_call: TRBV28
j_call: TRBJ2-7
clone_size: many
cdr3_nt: TGTGCCAGCAGTTCTCAAGGCGGGAGAGGGTCCTACGAGCAGTACTTC
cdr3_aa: CASSSQGGRGSYEQYF

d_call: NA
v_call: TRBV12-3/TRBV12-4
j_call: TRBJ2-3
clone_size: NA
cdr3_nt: TGTGCCAGCAACTACAGGGGCACAGATACGCAGTATTTT
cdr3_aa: CASNYRGTDTQYF

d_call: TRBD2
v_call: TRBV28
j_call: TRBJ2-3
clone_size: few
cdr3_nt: TGTGCCAGCAGTTCCCCAGCGGGAGGCGGGACAGATACGCAGTATTTT
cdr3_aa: CASSSPAGGGTDTQYF